This TCR beta chain was sequenced during a study of Tregs in tolerant kidney transplant recipients. Turning to the study itself: Sorting of CD4+CD25+CD127- cells followed approximately 3-day belatacept mixed lymphocyte reactions, sometimes with roughly 5-day graft donor restimulation.

Germline V gene lookup returns CDR1 MNHEY and CDR2 SVGAGI. The CDR3 length is 14 residues. The ends were cut back, 7 bases at V and 10 bases at J, with 17 bases in the middle. TCRdb's copy holds only in-frame clones and misses some; the assay was immunoSEQ multiplex PCR. Of a few thousand clones listed, around two fifths are singletons. With respect to this clone: The antigen remains undetermined.

The chain combines TRBV6-5 with TRBJ1-6; D call uncertain. The material sequenced was Tregs from blood grown in culture. This TCR was recovered from a human donor in good health. Here the CDR3 reads CASIYPGSNSPLHF. Here the CDR3 DNA reads TGTGCCAGCATTTATCCGGGGAGTAACTCACCCCTCCACTTT.